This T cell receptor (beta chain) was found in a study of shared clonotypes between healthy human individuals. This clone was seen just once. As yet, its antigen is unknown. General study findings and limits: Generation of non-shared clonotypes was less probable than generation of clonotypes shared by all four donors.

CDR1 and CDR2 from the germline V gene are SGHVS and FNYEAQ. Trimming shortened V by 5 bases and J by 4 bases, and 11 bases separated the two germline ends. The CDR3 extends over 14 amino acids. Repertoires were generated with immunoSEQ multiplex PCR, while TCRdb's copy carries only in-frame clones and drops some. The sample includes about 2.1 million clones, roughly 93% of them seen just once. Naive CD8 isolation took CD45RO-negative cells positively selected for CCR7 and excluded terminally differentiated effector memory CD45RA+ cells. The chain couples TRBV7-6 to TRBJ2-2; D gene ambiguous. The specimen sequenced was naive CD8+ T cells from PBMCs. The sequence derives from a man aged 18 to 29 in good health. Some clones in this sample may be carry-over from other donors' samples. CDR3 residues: CASSGPWGTGELFF. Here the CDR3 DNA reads TGTGCCAGCAGCGGTCCGTGGGGCACCGGGGAGCTGTTTTTT.